One and the same sample provided the 7 T cell receptor beta chains below, sequenced in a study of regulatory T cells in long-lasting Graves disease. Arm-PCR of CDR3 regions and iRepertoire HTBI primers were the basis on which TCR beta libraries were built. TCRdb passed the multiplex PCR reads through MiXCR, listing each CDR3 protein once. In the table there are a few hundred thousand distinct CDR3 sequences, around 13% of which are singletons. Time point defined: newly diagnosed GD, antithyroid drugs for less than 3 months. PBMCs provided the RNA from which the TCR library was made. These data were also filed under a second study, of T cells in Graves' hyperthyroidism and ophthalmopathy.

The specimen was peripheral blood mononuclear cells (PBMCs), collected at new diagnosis, from a patient treated with antithyroid drugs. The receptor set was obtained from a woman between 50 and 59 years old with Graves disease.

This clonotype has a count of ten or more. The chain is built from TRBV29-1 and TRBJ2-3; possible D gene TRBD1, 7 bases. Germline V gene data show CDR1 as SQVTM and CDR2 as ANQGSEA. The CDR3 runs 13 residues. V was trimmed by 7 bases and J by 4 bases, leaving 15 bases between them. The CDR3 sequence is CSGCRGVSDTQYF. The CDR3 DNA sequence: TGCAGCGGATGCAGGGGGGTTTCAGATACGCAGTATTTT.

This clonotype was recorded at least ten times. V usage is TRBV14 and J usage is TRBJ2-1; 7 nucleotides match TRBD1. V lost 4 bases and J lost 3; bases outside the gene matches: 3. Per germline, CDR1 SGHDN and CDR2 FVKESK. This CDR3 comprises 14 residues. The CDR3 here is CASSRRDSYNEQFF. CDR3 sequence (DNA): TGTGCCAGCAGCCGCCGGGACAGCTACAATGAGCAGTTCTTC.

The table lists this clonotype with many counts. The chain uses TRBV5-1 and TRBJ2-3, with TRBD1 identical over 7 bases. Germline assignment: CDR1 SGHRS and CDR2 YFSETQ. Trimming removed 0 bases from V and 0 bases from J; junction bases left unmatched: 7. There are 17 residues in the CDR3. CDR3 sequence reads: CASSLDPGGSSTDTQYF. CDR3 in DNA: TGCGCCAGCAGCTTGGACCCAGGGGGATCGAGCACAGATACGCAGTATTTT.

In this sample, this clonotype turned up many times. V usage is TRBV7-2 and J usage is TRBJ2-1; 7 bases are shared with TRBD1. The CDR3 extends over 17 amino acids. Germline V lookup: CDR1 SGHTA, CDR2 FQGNSA. The trim removed 5 bases at V and 0 bases at J, leaving 10 bases unmatched. As DNA, the CDR3 is TGTGCCAGCAGCGCATCATCCAGGGGGTTCTCCTACAATGAGCAGTTCTTC. Its protein is CASSASSRGFSYNEQFF.

This clonotype was seen ten or more times. The chain carries TRBV5-1 and TRBJ1-2; D is possibly TRBD1 (5 bases). This CDR3 contains 15 residues. Germline V gene sequence: CDR1 SGHRS, CDR2 YFSETQ. V was cut by 4 bases and J by 4 bases, with 17 bases left in between. The CDR3 sequence: CASSPGSGAVYGYTF. The CDR3 bases are TGCGCCAGCAGCCCAGGGAGTGGCGCGGTCTATGGCTACACCTTC.

This clonotype occurred many times. The chain has TRBV18 and TRBJ2-5, with no clear D. The CDR3 spans 14 residues. Trimming pared 0 bases from V and 3 bases from J, leaving 8 bases between. Germline V gene data show CDR1 as KGHSH and CDR2 as LQKENI. The CDR3 sequence: CASSPPWREETQYF. CDR3 DNA sequence: TGTGCCAGCTCACCACCTTGGCGAGAAGAGACCCAGTACTTC. The full variable domain, its missing parts supplied by reference TRBV18 and TRBJ2-5, is NAGVMQNPRHLVRRRGQEARLRCSPMKGHSHVYWYRQLPEEGLKFMVYLQKENIIDESGMPKERFSAEFPKEGPSILRIQQVVRGDSAAYFCASSPPWREETQYFGPGTRLLVL.

This clonotype was recorded many times. The gene calls are TRBV11-3 and TRBJ2-1; TRBD1 might be the D (6 bases). CDR1 and CDR2 from the germline V gene are SGHNT and YENEEA. This CDR3 region has 16 residues. V lost 0 bases and J 0 bases, leaving 9 bases between the germline ends. CDR3: CASSLDTGSSYNEQFF. The CDR3 nucleotides read TGTGCCAGCAGCTTAGATACAGGGAGCTCCTACAATGAGCAGTTCTTC.